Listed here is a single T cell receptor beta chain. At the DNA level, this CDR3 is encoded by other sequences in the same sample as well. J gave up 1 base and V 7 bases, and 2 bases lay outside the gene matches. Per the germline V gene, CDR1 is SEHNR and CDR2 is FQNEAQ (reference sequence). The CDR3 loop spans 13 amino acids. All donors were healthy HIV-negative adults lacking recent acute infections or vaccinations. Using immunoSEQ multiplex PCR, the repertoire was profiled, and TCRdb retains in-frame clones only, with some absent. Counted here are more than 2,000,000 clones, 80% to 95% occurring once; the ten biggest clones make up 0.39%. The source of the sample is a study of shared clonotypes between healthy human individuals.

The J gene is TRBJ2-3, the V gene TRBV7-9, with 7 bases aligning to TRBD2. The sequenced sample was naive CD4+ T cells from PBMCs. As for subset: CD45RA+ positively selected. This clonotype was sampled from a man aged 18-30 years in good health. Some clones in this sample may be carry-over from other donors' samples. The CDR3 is CASTLAGTDTQYF. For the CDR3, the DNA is TGTGCCAGCACGCTAGCGGGCACAGATACGCAGTATTTT.